This T cell receptor (beta chain) was profiled in a study of identical twins. Whole-study results and caveats: Insertions ran lower in abundant cord blood beta clonotypes, though not in memory repertoires. Models predicted too little out-of-frame TCR alpha sharing in monozygotic twins.

On this clonotype itself: Its antigen is as yet unknown.

V lost 5 bases and J 3 bases, leaving 14 bases between the germline ends. The CDR3 contains 14 residues. The germline gives CDR1 SGHVS, CDR2 FQNEAQ. TCRdb re-derived calls from the 5' RACE reads in MiXCR, one entry per CDR3 protein. The data contain 350,000 or so distinct CDR3 sequences, approximately 13% of them singletons. The sample was also reused in another study, on yellow fever vaccine responses in identical twins.

The rearrangement links TRBV7-8 to TRBJ2-7, with D possibly matching TRBD1 (5 bases). Source material: CD8+ T cells sorted from blood. This clonotype was sampled from a woman aged 18 to 35 in good health. The CDR3 here is CASSQIGRVYEQYF. The CDR3 DNA is TGTGCCAGCAGCCAAATAGGCAGGGTCTACGAGCAGTACTTC.